This TCR beta chain was identified during a study of blood T cell repertoires in COVID-19. Profiling relied on immunoSEQ multiplex PCR, and the TCRdb table lists in-frame clones only, not all of them. The sample yields 200,000 to 250,000 clones, around 80% seen once. The CDR3 sequence is 14 residues long. CDR1 and CDR2 from the germline V gene are MGHRA and YSYEKL. V lost 1 base, J lost 4 bases, and 10 bases lay in between. This clone was found a few times. The TCR comes from a man aged 50 to 59 with active or convalescent COVID-19. The source material was peripheral blood. This chain uses TRBV4-1 with TRBJ1-2; D is unclear. This CDR3 reads CASSQAPGFYGYTF. For the CDR3, the DNA is TGCGCCAGCAGCCAAGCCCCGGGATTCTATGGCTACACCTTC.